Presented here are 6 T cell receptor beta chains from one specimen sequenced in a study of tumor-infiltrating lymphocytes in primary liver carcinoma. Using a constant-region primer together with ProtoScript II reverse transcriptase, TCR beta cDNA was made from approximately 500 ng of total RNA. Modified slightly, ARM-PCR produced TCR beta libraries over three nested multiplex PCR rounds. Investigators reported that the first two PCR rounds, at 10 cycles each, used TRBV1-TRBV30 forward primers with a C-beta reverse primer. Each CDR3 protein gets one entry after TCRdb re-called the multiplex PCR reads with MiXCR. The top ten clones hold around 30% of a sample with more than 40,000 distinct CDR3 sequences, 71% of them seen once. Taking about 20-31 mg of unsorted bulk tissue, the authors co-extracted RNA and DNA. The sample consisted of liver tumor tissue from sampling region 5. The subset is: tumor region T5, tumor centre. The origin of the receptors is a man between 40 and 49 years old with primary liver carcinoma and hepatitis B virus infection.

The V call is TRBV11-2, the J call TRBJ2-7; unclear D gene. The J call is in doubt because the DNA end fits TRBJ2-1 better. Germline loops: CDR1 SGHAT, CDR2 FQNNGV. The CDR3 contains 14 residues. The CDR3 loop is CASSLTDTAYEQFF. CDR3 coding DNA: TGTGCCAGCAGCTTAACTGATACTGCTTACGAGCAGTTCTTC.

The chain combines TRBV4-1 with TRBJ2-2; 7 nucleotides align to TRBD1. CDR1 and CDR2 from the germline V gene are MGHRA and YSYEKL. V was clipped by 6 bases and J by 9 bases; unmatched bases: 10. CDR3 length: 14 residues. The CDR3: CASRLGGQARELFF. CDR3 in DNA: TGCGCCAGCAGACTAGGGGGCCAGGCCAGGGAGCTGTTTTTT.

In this sample, this clonotype turned up many times. Compared with germline, one end of the junction differs, possibly owing to a read error. The V call is TRBV13, the J call TRBJ2-4, with D possibly TRBD2 on 6 matching bases. This CDR3 spans 14 amino acids. Germline assignment: CDR1 PRHDT and CDR2 FYEKMQ (reference sequence). The CDR3, as DNA: TGTGCCAGCAGCTTAAGGTTGCGGGACTCCAGGTTTCGCTTC. It is translated as CASSLRLRDSRFRF.

Details on this clonotype: Sequence at one end of the junction differs from germline and may be a read error. The CDR3 loop is CTSGPVPNTGELFF. CDR3 bases: TGCACCAGCGGACCCGTCCCGAACACCGGGGAGCTGTTTTTT. The rearrangement joins TRBV4-1 to TRBJ2-2, with a tentative D call TRBD2 (5 bases). Germline CDR1 and CDR2: MGHRA and YSYEKL. CDR3 length: 14 amino acids.

Concerning this clonotype itself: One end of the junction does not line up with germline, which may come from a read error. J is TRBJ1-4 and V is TRBV6-6; maybe TRBD1 (6 bases). The CDR3 loop spans 17 amino acids. The germline V gene has CDR1 MNHNY and CDR2 SVGAGI (reference sequence). DNA of the CDR3: TGTGCCAGCAGTTTAGGGACAAGGGCGACAACTATTGAAAAACTGTTTTTT. It yields the protein CASSLGTRATTIEKLFF.

On this clonotype: Germline is not matched at one junction end, which may reflect a read error. The V and J genes are TRBV2 and TRBJ1-6; unclear D gene. Germline values: CDR1 SNHLY, CDR2 FYNNEI. This CDR3 spans 13 amino acids. DNA of the CDR3: TGTACCAGCAAGGAAACCCCCAATTCACCCCTCCACTTT. This codes for CTSKETPNSPLHF.